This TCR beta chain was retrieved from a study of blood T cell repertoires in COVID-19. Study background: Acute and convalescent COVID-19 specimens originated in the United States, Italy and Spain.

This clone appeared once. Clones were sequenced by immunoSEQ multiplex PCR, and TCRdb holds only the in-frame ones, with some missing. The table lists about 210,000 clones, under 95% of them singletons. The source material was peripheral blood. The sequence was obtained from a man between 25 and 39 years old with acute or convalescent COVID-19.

The CDR3 is CASSTYPGTGANEQYF. CDR3 sequence (DNA): TGTGCCAGCAGTACCTACCCCGGGACAGGGGCAAACGAGCAGTACTTC. V usage is TRBV28 and J usage is TRBJ2-7; TRBD1 aligns across 10 bases. Trimming cost V 5 bases and J 5 bases; bases outside gene matches: 12. CDR3 length equals 16 residues. Germline loops: CDR1 MDHEN, CDR2 SYDVKM. The full variable domain, with the rest looked up from reference TRBV28 and TRBJ2-7, is DVKVTQSSRYLVKRTGEKVFLECVQDMDHENMFWYRQDPGLGLRLIYFSYDVKMKEKGDIPEGYSVSREKKERFSLILESASTNQTSMYLCASSTYPGTGANEQYFGPGTRLTVT.